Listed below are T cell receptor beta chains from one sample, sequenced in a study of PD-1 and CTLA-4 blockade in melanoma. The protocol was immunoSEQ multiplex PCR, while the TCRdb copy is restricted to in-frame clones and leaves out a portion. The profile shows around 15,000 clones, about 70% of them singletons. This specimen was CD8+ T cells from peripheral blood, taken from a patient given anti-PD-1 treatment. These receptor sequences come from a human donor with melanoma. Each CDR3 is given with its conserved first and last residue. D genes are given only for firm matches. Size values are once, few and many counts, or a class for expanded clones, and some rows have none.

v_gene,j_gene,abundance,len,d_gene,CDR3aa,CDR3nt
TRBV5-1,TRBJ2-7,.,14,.,CASSLDGQLYEQYF,TGCGCCAGCAGCTTGGATGGACAGCTCTACGAGCAGTACTTC
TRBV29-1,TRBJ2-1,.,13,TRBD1,CSAGTVSYNEQFF,TGCAGCGCCGGGACAGTCTCCTACAATGAGCAGTTCTTC
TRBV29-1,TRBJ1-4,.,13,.,CSVEEGSSEKLFF,TGCAGCGTTGAAGAGGGCAGTTCTGAAAAACTGTTTTTT
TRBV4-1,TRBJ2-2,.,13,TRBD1,CASRAQGAGELFF,TGCGCCAGCAGGGCACAGGGGGCCGGGGAGCTGTTTTTT
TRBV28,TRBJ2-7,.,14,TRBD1,CASRGGRGPIEQYF,TGTGCCAGCAGGGGAGGCAGGGGGCCCATCGAGCAGTACTTC
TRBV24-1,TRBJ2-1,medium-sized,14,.,CATSVSGGEVEQFF,TGTGCCACCAGCGTTAGCGGAGGCGAAGTTGAGCAGTTCTTC
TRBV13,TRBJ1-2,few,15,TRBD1,CASSFGQASSYGYTF,TGTGCCAGCAGCTTTGGACAGGCCTCTTCCTATGGCTACACCTTC
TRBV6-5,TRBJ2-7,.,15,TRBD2,CASSYGPSGAYEQYF,TGTGCCAGCAGTTATGGGCCTAGCGGGGCCTACGAGCAGTACTTC
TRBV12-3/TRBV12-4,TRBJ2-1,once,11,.,CASSLGVEQFF,TGTGCCAGCAGTTTGGGTGTAGAGCAGTTCTTC
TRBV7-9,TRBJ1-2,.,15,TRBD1,CASSPPDRGRYGYTF,TGTGCCAGCAGCCCGCCGGACAGGGGAAGATATGGCTACACCTTC
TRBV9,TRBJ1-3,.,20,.,CASRSLPPGRQAYSGNTIYF,TGTGCCAGCAGATCCTTACCCCCGGGACGGCAGGCTTACTCTGGAAACACCATATATTTT
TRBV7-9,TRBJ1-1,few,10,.,CASSPGVTFF,TGTGCCAGCTCCCCGGGGGTAACTTTCTTT
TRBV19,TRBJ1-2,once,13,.,CASSIKGGNGYTF,TGTGCCAGTAGTATAAAGGGAGGGAATGGCTACACCTTC
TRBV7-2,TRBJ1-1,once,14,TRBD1,CASSWDRLNTEAFF,TGTGCCAGCAGCTGGGACAGGTTGAACACTGAAGCTTTCTTT
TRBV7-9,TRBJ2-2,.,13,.,CASSLALTGELFF,TGTGCCAGCAGCTTAGCGTTAACCGGGGAGCTGTTTTTT
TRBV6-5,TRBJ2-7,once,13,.,CASSPIAPYEQYF,TGTGCCAGCAGTCCGATCGCCCCCTACGAGCAGTACTTC
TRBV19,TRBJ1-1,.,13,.,CASSYGYNTEAFF,TGTGCCAGTAGCTATGGTTACAACACTGAAGCTTTCTTT
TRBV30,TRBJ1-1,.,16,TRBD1,CAWVGSGTGGNTEAFF,TGTGCCTGGGTAGGGTCCGGGACAGGGGGCAACACTGAAGCTTTCTTT
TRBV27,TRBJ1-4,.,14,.,CASTRGGRNEKLFF,TGTGCCAGCACCCGGGGGGGGCGGAATGAAAAACTGTTTTTT